These 5 T cell receptor beta chains share one sample of origin, sequenced in a study of cytomegalovirus exposure and HLA in healthy donors. Primers: 60 Vbeta forward and 13 Jbeta reverse. Libraries were prepared by immunoSEQ multiplex PCR; TCRdb keeps only in-frame clonotypes and omits some of them. The profile shows some 240,000 clones, 80% to 95% of them singletons. Sequenced input: PBMCs. The receptors were sampled from a girl aged 2 to 9 in good health and CMV-seronegative.

The chain uses TRBV15 and TRBJ2-7; 9 nucleotides agree with TRBD1. This CDR3 spans 15 amino acids. V trimming: 3 bases; J trimming: 0 bases; junction bases outside the gene matches: 3. Germline V gene sequence: CDR1 LNHNV, CDR2 YYDKDF (reference sequence). The chain's CDR3 is CATSSTGGLSYEQYF. The CDR3 DNA is TGTGCCACCAGCAGTACAGGGGGCCTCTCCTACGAGCAGTACTTC.

The V gene is TRBV30, the J gene TRBJ2-3; D may be TRBD2 (6 bases). CDR1 GTSNPN and CDR2 SVGIG come from the germline V gene (reference sequence). The germline V and J ends were trimmed by 4 bases and 3 bases, with 14 bases remaining between them. This CDR3 is 14 amino acids long. The CDR3 coding sequence is TGTGCCTGGAACCGGCCGGGAGAGACAGATACGCAGTATTTT. It encodes CAWNRPGETDTQYF.

A few counts support this clone. The chain carries TRBV25-1 and TRBJ1-4; 7 nucleotides agree with TRBD1. The germline V gene encodes CDR1 MGHDK and CDR2 SYGVNS. After removal of 4 bases from V and 8 bases from J, the junction contained 10 bases not matched to a gene. The CDR3 length is 15 residues. In nucleotides, the CDR3 is TGTGCCAGCAGTGGCCAGGGGGGCAGATGGGAAAAACTGTTTTTT. Translated, it gives CASSGQGGRWEKLFF. The full variable domain, with the rest looked up from reference TRBV25-1 and TRBJ1-4, is EADIYQTPRYLVIGTGKKITLECSQTMGHDKMYWYQQDPGMELHLIHYSYGVNSTEKGDLSSESTVSRIRTEHFPLTLESARPSHTSQYLCASSGQGGRWEKLFFGSGTQLSVL.

The genes are TRBV5-1 and TRBJ2-4, with TRBD2 matching over 9 bases. The trim removed 0 bases at V and 6 bases at J, leaving 7 bases unmatched. The CDR3 has 16 residues. Germline CDR1 SGHRS, CDR2 YFSETQ. The CDR3 DNA reads as TGCGCCAGCAGCTTGGGGTCTAGCGGGGTTACAAACATTCAGTACTTC. Its protein is CASSLGSSGVTNIQYF. Full variable domain (missing parts from reference TRBV5-1 and TRBJ2-4): KAGVTQTPRYLIKTRGQQVTLSCSPISGHRSVSWYQQTPGQGLQFLFEYFSETQRNKGNFPGRFSGRQFSNSRSEMNVSTLELGDSALYLCASSLGSSGVTNIQYFGAGTRLSVL.

This sequence joins TRBV30 and TRBJ1-1; 12 positions match TRBD1. CDR3 size: 15 residues. The germline gives CDR1 GTSNPN, CDR2 SVGIG (reference sequence). The junction had 3 bases not matched to a gene; V was cut back by 3 bases and J by 1 base. Here the CDR3 reads CAWRGQGATNTEAFF. CDR3 in DNA: TGTGCCTGGAGGGGACAGGGGGCTACGAACACTGAAGCTTTCTTT.